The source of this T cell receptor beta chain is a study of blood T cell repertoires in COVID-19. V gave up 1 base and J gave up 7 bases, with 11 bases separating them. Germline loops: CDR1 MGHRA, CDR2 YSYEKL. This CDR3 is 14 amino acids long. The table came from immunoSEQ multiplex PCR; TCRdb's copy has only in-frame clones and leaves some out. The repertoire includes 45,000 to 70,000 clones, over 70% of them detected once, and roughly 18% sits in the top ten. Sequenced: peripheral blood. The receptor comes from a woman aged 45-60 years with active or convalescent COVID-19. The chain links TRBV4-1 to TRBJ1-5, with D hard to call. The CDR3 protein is CASSQASGRQPQHF. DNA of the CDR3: TGCGCCAGCAGCCAAGCCTCTGGGAGGCAGCCCCAGCATTTT.